These 24 T cell receptor beta chains share one sample of origin, sequenced in a study of cytomegalovirus exposure and HLA in healthy donors. Researchers ran the PCR with 60 Vbeta and 13 Jbeta primers. Data came from immunoSEQ multiplex PCR; TCRdb stores just in-frame clones and leaves some out. The table lists about 140,000 clones, approximately 82% of them singletons. The sequenced sample consisted of PBMCs. These TCRs come from a woman aged 35 to 49 in good health and CMV-seronegative.

The rearrangement links TRBV7-2 to TRBJ2-7; D remains unclear. V was cut by 3 bases and J by 6 bases, with 9 bases left in between. The CDR3 runs to 12 residues. The germline V gene encodes CDR1 SGHTA and CDR2 FQGNSA. The CDR3 bases are TGTGCCAGCAGCTTCGGGTCCCCCGAGCAGTACTTC. It is translated as CASSFGSPEQYF.

The chain combines TRBV4-3 with TRBJ2-3, with D unresolved. Trimming took off 0 bases at V and 2 bases at J, with 12 bases between the two ends. This CDR3 has 16 amino acids. Looked up from germline, CDR1 is LGHNA and CDR2 is YSLEER. The CDR3, as DNA: TGCGCCAGCAGCCAAGATTGGCCCGCACCCACAGATACGCAGTATTTT. This gives the protein CASSQDWPAPTDTQYF.

The V gene is TRBV5-1, the J gene TRBJ2-7, with 8 bases matching TRBD2. Unmatched junction bases numbered 8, after V lost 6 bases and J lost 0 bases. The CDR3 contains 15 residues. Germline values: CDR1 SGHRS, CDR2 YFSETQ. The CDR3 loop is CASNFLAGASYEQYF. CDR3 coding DNA: TGCGCCAGCAATTTTCTAGCGGGTGCCTCCTACGAGCAGTACTTC. Together with reference TRBV5-1 and TRBJ2-7, the CDR3 gives the full variable domain: KAGVTQTPRYLIKTRGQQVTLSCSPISGHRSVSWYQQTPGQGLQFLFEYFSETQRNKGNFPGRFSGRQFSNSRSEMNVSTLELGDSALYLCASNFLAGASYEQYFGPGTRLTVT.

The rearrangement uses TRBV6-6 and TRBJ2-7, with a weak D call TRBD1 (6 bases). V was trimmed by 6 bases and J by 5 bases, leaving 11 bases between them. CDR1 is MNHNY, CDR2 SVGAGI, per germline (reference sequence). This CDR3 spans 12 amino acids. CDR3 sequence: CASSHRVDEQYF. In DNA, the CDR3 is TGTGCCAGCAGCCACAGGGTTGACGAGCAGTACTTC.

The chain uses TRBV6-5 and TRBJ2-5; TRBD1 matches 7 bases. Germline V gene lookup returns CDR1 MNHEY and CDR2 SVGAGI. V shed 2 bases, J shed 4 bases, and the junction held 1 base outside the gene matches. This CDR3 comprises 13 residues. CDR3 DNA: TGTGCCAGCAGTTACCCAGGGGGAGAGACCCAGTACTTC. Amino acids: CASSYPGGETQYF.

As DNA, the CDR3 is TGTGCCAGTAGTATAGTCTCTCCGGGACTCGAGCAGTTCTTC. Amino acids: CASSIVSPGLEQFF. J is TRBJ2-1 and V is TRBV19; tentatively, D is TRBD2 (6 bases). Germline V gene data show CDR1 as LNHDA and CDR2 as SQIVND (reference sequence). This CDR3 has 14 residues. V was shortened by 1 base and J by 10 bases, with 14 bases between the two germline ends.

This chain links TRBV5-5 with TRBJ1-2; TRBD1 aligns across 7 bases. The CDR3 has 15 residues. V was clipped by 2 bases and J by 4 bases; unmatched bases: 8. The V gene's germline CDR1 is SGHKS and CDR2 YYEKEE (reference sequence). CDR3 nucleotides: TGTGCCAGCAGCTTAACTTCCGGGACAGCCTATGGCTACACCTTC. Translating it yields CASSLTSGTAYGYTF. Full variable domain (remainder filled in from reference TRBV5-5 and TRBJ1-2): DAGVTQSPTHLIKTRGQQVTLRCSPISGHKSVSWYQQVLGQGPQFIFQYYEKEERGRGNFPDRFSARQFPNYSSELNVNALLLGDSALYLCASSLTSGTAYGYTFGSGTRLTVV.

This clone has a single count. The chain uses TRBV15 and TRBJ1-5; no definite D call. V lost 4 bases to trimming and J lost 0 bases, with 4 bases between them. This CDR3 region has 13 residues. Germline V CDR1 and CDR2: LNHNV, YYDKDF (reference sequence). The CDR3 sequence: CATSINSNQPQHF. The DNA of the CDR3 is TGTGCCACCAGCATTAATAGCAATCAGCCCCAGCATTTT.

The rearrangement uses TRBV7-9 and TRBJ1-1, with 9 bases fitting TRBD1. CDR3 size: 17 residues. CDR1 is SEHNR, CDR2 FQNEAQ, per germline (reference sequence). After removal of 5 bases from V and 0 bases from J, the junction contained 10 bases not matched to a gene. In DNA form, the CDR3 reads TGTGCCAGCAGCGTCTCCGGGACAGGGCTTCTGAACACTGAAGCTTTCTTT. Translated, it gives CASSVSGTGLLNTEAFF.

The V and J genes are TRBV9 and TRBJ2-5; D is possibly TRBD1 (6 bases). Trimming cost V 4 bases and J 5 bases, with 15 bases left between them. CDR3 length: 14 residues. CDR1 SGDLS and CDR2 YYNGEE come from the germline V gene. The CDR3 nucleotides read TGTGCCAGCAGCCCTACCGGGACAATCGAGACCCAGTACTTC. Its translation: CASSPTGTIETQYF.

The J gene is TRBJ1-5, the V gene TRBV19; D is unresolved. The CDR3 extends over 16 amino acids. The V and J ends lost 2 bases and 3 bases respectively, with 14 bases between them. CDR1 and CDR2 (germline): LNHDA, SQIVND (reference sequence). CDR3 region: CASSIRQASFNQPQHF. CDR3 coding DNA: TGTGCCAGTAGTATAAGGCAGGCCTCCTTCAATCAGCCCCAGCATTTT.

The genes are TRBV7-2 and TRBJ2-5; D is unclear. Germline CDR1 is SGHTA and CDR2 is FQGNSA. V lost 1 base and J lost 2, with 8 bases in between. The CDR3 extends over 14 amino acids. CDR3 sequence: CASSLGNRQETQYF. CDR3 coding DNA: TGTGCCAGCAGCTTAGGCAACAGACAAGAGACCCAGTACTTC.

V usage is TRBV5-5 and J usage is TRBJ2-2, with a weak D call TRBD1 (7 bases). The CDR3 runs to 15 residues. Deletions cut 4 bases from V and 6 bases from J, with 16 bases between. Germline CDR1 reads SGHKS; CDR2 reads YYEKEE (reference sequence). CDR3 sequence (DNA): TGTGCCAGCAGCCTATGGACAGGAGGGGCCGGGGAGCTGTTTTTT. As protein: CASSLWTGGAGELFF.

The chain has TRBV7-2 and TRBJ1-5; D unclear. Trimming pared 3 bases from V and 2 bases from J, leaving 8 bases between. The CDR3 sequence is 14 residues long. Germline assignment: CDR1 SGHTA and CDR2 FQGNSA. CDR3 bases: TGTGCCAGCAGCTTCCCAGGTCGCAATCAGCCCCAGCATTTT. Its protein is CASSFPGRNQPQHF.

This clone showed up just once. The chain has TRBV28 and TRBJ1-1; D call uncertain. V was cut by 6 bases and J by 1 base, with 24 bases left in between. The CDR3 totals 18 residues. CDR1 is MDHEN and CDR2 is SYDVKM in the germline V gene. The CDR3 reads CASRRMAGSTMRNTEAFF. Written as DNA, the CDR3 is TGTGCCAGCAGACGAATGGCGGGATCCACGATGAGGAACACTGAAGCTTTCTTT.

The chain is built from TRBV6-1 and TRBJ2-3, with 9 positions matching TRBD1. Germline-derived CDR1 and CDR2 are MNHNS and SASEGT. This CDR3 comprises 15 residues. V was clipped by 3 bases and J by 7 bases; unmatched bases: 8. As DNA, the CDR3 is TGTGCCAGCAGTGAGGGTCCGACAGGGGGAAATACGCAGTATTTT. This gives the protein CASSEGPTGGNTQYF.

The rearrangement links TRBV11-3 to TRBJ2-3; 12 bases match TRBD2. Unmatched junction bases numbered 10, after V lost 5 bases and J lost 4 bases. The CDR3 spans 17 residues. Looked up from germline, CDR1 is SGHNT and CDR2 is YENEEA. CDR3 sequence: CASSRRLAGDRADTQYF. The CDR3, as DNA: TGTGCCAGCAGCCGCAGACTAGCGGGAGACAGGGCAGATACGCAGTATTTT.

The V and J genes are TRBV7-2 and TRBJ2-5, with D possibly matching TRBD2 (5 bases). Trimming removed 1 base at V and 3 bases at J, with 15 bases between. The CDR3 is 16 amino acids. Per germline, CDR1 SGHTA and CDR2 FQGNSA. CDR3 nucleotide sequence: TGTGCCAGCAGCTTAGTGATGAGGGTGGGGAAAGAGACCCAGTACTTC. Encoded protein: CASSLVMRVGKETQYF.

The gene calls are TRBV10-1 and TRBJ2-3, with TRBD2 identical over 9 bases. This CDR3 is 17 amino acids long. J lost 1 base, V lost 3 bases, and 8 bases had no gene match. CDR1 WNHNN and CDR2 SYGVQD come from the germline V gene (reference sequence). The CDR3 nucleotides read TGCGCCAGCAGTGAAGGGGCTAGCGGGGCTGGCACAGATACGCAGTATTTT. Its translation: CASSEGASGAGTDTQYF.

CDR3: CASSLIGGRTEAFF. The CDR3 region has the DNA TGTGCCAGCAGTTTAATAGGCGGTCGCACTGAAGCTTTCTTT. This chain links TRBV28 with TRBJ1-1; D not certain. Germline V gene data show CDR1 as MDHEN and CDR2 as SYDVKM. CDR3 length equals 14 residues. Trimming pared 2 bases from V and 4 bases from J, leaving 11 bases between.

The genes are TRBV7-9 and TRBJ1-1; TRBD1 agrees at 7 bases. This CDR3 is 16 amino acids long. The ends lost 4 bases at V and 0 bases at J; junction bases unmatched: 8. CDR1 and CDR2 (germline): SEHNR, FQNEAQ (reference sequence). CDR3 loop: CASSSNYRGLNTEAFF. In DNA, the CDR3 is TGTGCCAGCAGCTCAAACTACAGGGGTCTGAACACTGAAGCTTTCTTT.

V usage is TRBV10-2 and J usage is TRBJ2-7; 11 nucleotides line up with TRBD2. CDR3 length: 13 residues. V dropped 8 bases and J dropped 3; count of bases not matched to a gene: 3. From germline, CDR1 is WSHSY and CDR2 SAAADI. The CDR3 region has the DNA TGCGCCAGCGGACTAGCGGGTAACTACGAGCAGTACTTC. As protein: CASGLAGNYEQYF.

This rearrangement joins TRBV27 to TRBJ2-5; the match to TRBD2 covers 7 bases. CDR1 is MNHEY, CDR2 SMNVEV, per germline (reference sequence). CDR3 length: 15 amino acids. The J segment lost 5 bases and the V segment lost 3 bases, leaving 9 bases of the junction unmatched. CDR3 amino acids: CASSLSPYSGETQYF. CDR3 nucleotides: TGTGCCAGCAGTTTGAGCCCCTATAGCGGGGAGACCCAGTACTTC.

The rearrangement uses TRBV4-2 and TRBJ2-1; 10 bases map to TRBD2. This CDR3 spans 15 amino acids. V was pared by 0 bases and J by 9 bases, with 5 bases of the junction left unmatched. Germline assignment: CDR1 LGHNA and CDR2 YNFKEQ. The CDR3 nucleotides read TGTGCCAGCAGCCAAGATCTAGCGGGAGTCGGTGAGCAGTTCTTC. Protein sequence: CASSQDLAGVGEQFF.